What follows describes a single T cell receptor beta chain. The sample belongs to a study of blood T cell repertoires in COVID-19. About the study: Samples came from the United States, Italy and Spain, spanning acute and convalescent COVID-19.

Method: immunoSEQ multiplex PCR; TCRdb's copy keeps in-frame clones and lacks some. In the table there are some 150,000 clones, almost 90% of which are singletons. The TCR sequence derives from a human donor in a cohort sampled during active COVID-19. The material sequenced was peripheral blood.

The CDR3 sequence: CASSRNTGELFF. The CDR3 DNA sequence: TGTGCCAGCAGCCGTAACACCGGGGAGCTGTTTTTT. This chain uses TRBV5-4 with TRBJ2-2; the D is unclear. This CDR3 has 12 residues. Germline CDR1 and CDR2: SGHNT and YYREEE (reference sequence). V was pared by 4 bases and J by 2 bases, with 3 bases between.